The 25 T cell receptor beta chains presented below share a single source sample, sequenced in a study of blood T cells in healthy people across ages. The authors ran a second PCR of about 7 to 12 cycles using a sample-barcoded 5' primer and a J-beta primer mix. TCRdb passed the 5' RACE reads through MiXCR, listing each CDR3 protein once. Of about 640,000 distinct CDR3 sequences in the sample, around 31% were seen once. The sequencing sample was made of blood. The receptor set was obtained from a woman aged 80 or over in good health.

With respect to this clonotype: Germline is not matched at one junction end, which may reflect a read error. This chain uses TRBV12-3 or TRBV12-4 with TRBJ2-3; D may be TRBD2 (5 bases). The CDR3 runs to 15 residues. The CDR3 DNA follows: TGTGCCAGCAGAGGCCTCGGGGTTAGAGCAGATGCGCAATATTTT. Translating gives CASRGLGVRADAQYF.

The rearrangement uses TRBV20-1 and TRBJ1-5; D gene uncertain. V lost 0 bases to trimming and J lost 5 bases, with 8 bases between them. Germline-derived CDR1 and CDR2 are DFQATT and SNEGSKA (reference sequence). The CDR3 runs to 13 residues. In DNA form, the CDR3 reads TGCAGTGCTAGAGAGAGCACAGATCAGCCCCAGCATTTT. It translates to CSARESTDQPQHF.

In its sample, this clonotype was seen a few times. The chain links TRBV18 to TRBJ1-1; D call uncertain. The germline V gene has CDR1 KGHSH and CDR2 LQKENI. Trimming cost V 6 bases and J 1 base, with 15 bases left between them. The CDR3 is made up of 15 amino acids. The CDR3 loop is CASSLIDTRNTEAFF. CDR3 coding DNA: TGTGCCAGCTCTCTTATTGATACGCGGAACACTGAAGCTTTCTTT.

The sample holds many counts of this clonotype. The genes are TRBV9 and TRBJ2-7, with 11 bases lining up with TRBD2. This CDR3 spans 14 amino acids. J gave up 4 bases and V 4 bases, and 4 bases lay outside the gene matches. The germline CDR1 and CDR2 sequences are SGDLS and YYNGEE. The CDR3 here is CASSPTSGGYEQYF. The CDR3 DNA reads TGTGCCAGCAGCCCTACTAGCGGGGGATACGAGCAGTACTTC.

This clonotype was detected ten times or more. In DNA form, the CDR3 reads TGCAGTGCTAGAGGGGACCCCCACTCCTACGAGCAGTACTTC. Amino acid sequence: CSARGDPHSYEQYF. This rearrangement joins TRBV20-1 to TRBJ2-7, with D perhaps given as TRBD1 or TRBD2 (5 bases each). Germline CDR1 reads DFQATT; CDR2 reads SNEGSKA (reference sequence). V lost 1 base and J 0 bases, leaving 10 bases between the germline ends. The CDR3 runs to 14 residues.

On this clonotype: This may come from a read error, since a much larger clone is one base off. V gene TRBV3-1 combines with J gene TRBJ1-5; D is undetermined. Germline V gives CDR1 LGHDT, CDR2 YNNKEL (reference sequence). CDR3 length: 14 residues. CDR3 nucleotide sequence: TGTGGCAGCAGCCAAGGTCCGGGCAATCAGCCCCAGCATTTT. Its protein product is CGSSQGPGNQPQHF.

This clonotype was recorded a few times. This chain links TRBV9 with TRBJ2-5, with D perhaps matching TRBD1 (5 bases). The DNA end favors TRBJ2-7, so the J call may be wrong. CDR3 size: 13 residues. Germline V gene lookup returns CDR1 SGDLS and CDR2 YYNGEE. The CDR3 loop is CASSGTTGIEQYF. The CDR3 nucleotides read TGTGCCAGCAGCGGGACAACTGGAATCGAGCAGTACTTC.

Turning to this clonotype: A single base separates this from a much larger clone, so it may be a read error. The V and J genes are TRBV6-6 and TRBJ2-5, with 7 bases lining up with TRBD2. CDR1 and CDR2 (germline): MNHNY, SVGAGI (reference sequence). CDR3 length equals 16 residues. Trimming cost V 6 bases and J 5 bases; bases outside gene matches: 15. CDR3 DNA sequence: TGTGCCAGCAGACGCGCCGGGAGGCGAGAAAGGGAGACCCAGTACTTC. The encoded protein is CASRRAGRRERETQYF.

In this sample, this clonotype turned up many times. The chain employs TRBV7-2 and TRBJ1-2; 7 bases map to TRBD1. The CDR3 runs 15 residues. From germline, CDR1 is SGHTA and CDR2 FQGNSA. The V gene end was trimmed by 1 base and the J gene end by 3 bases; junction bases not matched to a gene: 5. The CDR3 sequence: CASSLGKGAHYGYTF. In DNA, the CDR3 is TGTGCCAGCAGCTTAGGCAAGGGGGCGCACTATGGCTACACCTTC.

This clonotype has ten or more counts. The rearrangement links TRBV20-1 to TRBJ2-7, with 13 bases fitting TRBD2. Germline-derived CDR1 and CDR2 are DFQATT and SNEGSKA (reference sequence). This CDR3 comprises 17 residues. The junction had 17 bases not matched to a gene; V was cut back by 6 bases and J by 6 bases. DNA of the CDR3: TGCAGTGCCCCGACTAGCGGGGGGCCTCAGTACAAACGCGAGCAGTACTTC. Protein: CSAPTSGGPQYKREQYF.

The rearrangement joins TRBV27 to TRBJ1-6; D is uncertain. The ends were cut back, 5 bases at V and 0 bases at J, with 14 bases in the middle. The CDR3 is 17 amino acids. Germline CDR1 is MNHEY and CDR2 is SMNVEV (reference sequence). This chain's CDR3 is CASSHGRTISYNSPLHF. Written as DNA, the CDR3 is TGTGCCAGCAGTCACGGACGTACTATCTCCTATAATTCACCCCTCCACTTT.

This sequence joins TRBV18 and TRBJ1-4, with TRBD1 matching 9 bases. The ends lost 2 bases at V and 3 bases at J; junction bases unmatched: 7. The CDR3 contains 17 residues. Germline V gene lookup returns CDR1 KGHSH and CDR2 LQKENI. In DNA, the CDR3 is TGTGCCAGCTCACCAATGGGACAGGGAACCCCTAATGAAAAACTGTTTTTT. Its protein is CASSPMGQGTPNEKLFF. The full variable domain, with the rest looked up from reference TRBV18 and TRBJ1-4, is NAGVMQNPRHLVRRRGQEARLRCSPMKGHSHVYWYRQLPEEGLKFMVYLQKENIIDESGMPKERFSAEFPKEGPSILRIQQVVRGDSAAYFCASSPMGQGTPNEKLFFGSGTQLSVL.

DNA of the CDR3: TGTGCCAGCAGTTTAGTCAATAACTATGGCTACACCTTC. It translates to CASSLVNNYGYTF. V gene TRBV27 combines with J gene TRBJ1-2; D uncertain. The V gene's germline CDR1 is MNHEY and CDR2 SMNVEV (reference sequence). The CDR3 extends over 13 amino acids. Trimming removed 2 bases from V and 1 base from J, with 5 bases in between.

Note on this clonotype: One end of the junction is discordant with germline, which a read error may explain. The rearrangement uses TRBV12-3 or TRBV12-4 and TRBJ2-3, with TRBD2 matching over 13 bases. The length of the CDR3 is 20 residues. The CDR3 loop reads CASSLRTSGGLFSSTDAQYF. The DNA for the CDR3 is TGTGCCAGCAGTCTTCGGACTAGCGGGGGCCTATTCTCGAGCACAGATGCGCAGTATTTT.

J is TRBJ2-2 and V is TRBV3-1; perhaps TRBD2 as D (5 bases). The V end lost 4 bases, the J end lost 7 bases, and 13 bases lay between the germline ends. This CDR3 region has 14 residues. The germline CDR1 and CDR2 sequences are LGHDT and YNNKEL (reference sequence). The CDR3 sequence: CASSLLVAYGELFF. The CDR3 DNA sequence: TGTGCCAGCAGCCTACTAGTGGCCTACGGGGAGCTGTTTTTT.

The V and J genes are TRBV2 and TRBJ2-1, with D tentatively TRBD2 (6 bases). Trimming pared 8 bases from V and 0 bases from J, leaving 11 bases between. The CDR3 consists of 14 residues. Germline-derived CDR1 and CDR2 are SNHLY and FYNNEI. The CDR3 DNA follows: TGTGCCAGCTTGGAGGGAAGCTCCTACAATGAGCAGTTCTTC. Amino acids: CASLEGSSYNEQFF.

This clonotype showed up many times. The gene calls are TRBV7-2 and TRBJ1-5; D is uncertain. Trimming removed 4 bases from V and 0 bases from J, with 4 bases in between. CDR3 length equals 13 residues. CDR1 and CDR2 (germline): SGHTA, FQGNSA. In DNA, the CDR3 is TGTGCCAGCAGCTCCCGTAGCAATCAGCCCCAGCATTTT. Encoded protein: CASSSRSNQPQHF.

About this clonotype itself: A clone one base away is much larger, so this may be a read error. This chain links TRBV5-1 with TRBJ1-2; no firm D call. V gave up 4 bases and J gave up 1 base, with 8 bases separating them. The CDR3 sequence is 13 residues long. Germline V gene lookup returns CDR1 SGHRS and CDR2 YFSETQ. CDR3 region: CASSIGDNYGYTF. CDR3 in DNA: TGCGCCAGCAGCATCGGGGATAACTATGGCTACACCTTC.

There are many counts of this clonotype. CDR3 sequence reads: CASTKGASGGVSSYNEQFF. The CDR3 nucleotides read TGCGCCAGCACCAAAGGGGCTAGCGGGGGGGTCAGCTCCTACAATGAGCAGTTCTTC. The chain carries TRBV5-1 and TRBJ2-1; TRBD2 matches at 12 bases. V was clipped by 6 bases and J by 0 bases; unmatched bases: 13. CDR1 SGHRS and CDR2 YFSETQ come from the germline V gene. This CDR3 has 19 amino acids.

This clonotype was picked up one time. The junction shows a germline mismatch at one end, possibly a read error. The rearrangement joins TRBV2 to TRBJ1-2; no clear D. The CDR3 contains 14 residues. CDR1 and CDR2 from the germline V gene are SNHLY and FYNNEI. Here the CDR3 DNA reads TGTGCCAGCAGTGAAACAGCCTGCCCCTATGACTACACCTTC. Protein sequence: CASSETACPYDYTF. Looking up the rest from reference TRBV2 and TRBJ1-2 gives the full variable domain: EPEVTQTPSHQVTQMGQEVILRCVPISNHLYFYWYRQILGQKVEFLVSFYNNEISEKSEIFDDQFSVERPDGSNFTLKIRSTKLEDSAMYFCASSETACPYDYTFGSGTRLTVV.

The chain has TRBV30 and TRBJ2-5, with 7 bases aligning to TRBD2. V was pared by 1 base and J by 4 bases, with 0 bases of the junction left unmatched. From germline, CDR1 is GTSNPN and CDR2 SVGIG (reference sequence). The CDR3 spans 12 residues. The DNA for the CDR3 is TGTGCCTGGAGTGGCGGGGGAGAGACCCAGTACTTC. Translation: CAWSGGGETQYF.

The gene calls are TRBV5-1 and TRBJ1-2; tentative D call: TRBD1 (6 bases). The length of the CDR3 is 15 residues. The V end was cut by 4 bases, the J end by 7 bases, with 20 bases between. CDR1 and CDR2 (germline): SGHRS, YFSETQ. The CDR3 protein is CASSLEGGRLVGYTF. CDR3 sequence (DNA): TGCGCCAGCAGCCTGGAGGGGGGGCGCTTGGTTGGCTACACCTTC.

J is TRBJ1-2 and V is TRBV5-4; D is unresolved. Per the germline V gene, CDR1 is SGHNT and CDR2 is YYREEE (reference sequence). The CDR3 is made up of 13 amino acids. V was clipped by 3 bases and J by 4 bases, with 10 bases between them. CDR3 in amino acids: CASSSGRSYGYTF. CDR3 sequence (DNA): TGTGCCAGCAGCTCCGGACGGTCCTATGGCTACACCTTC.

Only a few counts were recorded for this clonotype. A much larger clone differs by one base, so this may be a read error. The CDR3 is CASSFSWREYF. The CDR3 coding sequence is TGTGCCAGCAGTTTTTCGTGGAGAGAGTACTTC. V is TRBV12-3 or TRBV12-4 and J is TRBJ2-5; D is undetermined. The length of the CDR3 is 11 residues. With 3 bases removed from V and 12 bases from J, the gap between germline ends came to 11 bases.

In its sample, this clonotype was seen many times. V usage is TRBV6-6 and J usage is TRBJ2-7; D ambiguous. V lost 6 bases and J 3 bases, leaving 18 bases between the germline ends. This CDR3 region has 15 residues. The germline V gene encodes CDR1 MNHNY and CDR2 SVGAGI (reference sequence). CDR3 nucleotide sequence: TGTGCCAGCAGCGATACCCCGAGGCAATACTACGAGCAGTACTTC. Translating it yields CASSDTPRQYYEQYF.